Listed below are T cell receptor beta chains from one sample, sequenced in a study of blood T cell dynamics during melanoma immunotherapy. Using immunoSEQ multiplex PCR, the repertoire was profiled, and TCRdb retains in-frame clones only, with some absent. The repertoire holds under 8,000 clones, with over 60% as singletons. The sequencing here drew on blood, taken from a patient treated with checkpoint blockade. The origin of the receptors is a human donor with melanoma. The CDR3 runs from the conserved cysteine through the conserved F or W. Each record gives: V gene, clone size, J gene, D gene, CDR3 DNA, CDR3 protein. A D gene is named only where the DNA matches it firmly. The listing skips clone size in some rows; elsewhere it reads once, few, many or a size class.

v_gene: TRBV5-1
abundance: few
j_gene: TRBJ2-5
d_gene: .
CDR3nt: TGCGCCAGCAGCCTCCAAGAGACCCAGTACTTC
CDR3aa: CASSLQETQYF

v_gene: TRBV5-5
abundance: few
j_gene: TRBJ2-3
d_gene: .
CDR3nt: TGTGCCAGCAGCTTGGTAACTCTCACAGATACGCAGTATTTT
CDR3aa: CASSLVTLTDTQYF

v_gene: TRBV2
abundance: few
j_gene: TRBJ1-4
d_gene: .
CDR3nt: TGTGCCAGCAGTTATGCCGGGAGAACTAATGAAAAACTGTTTTTT
CDR3aa: CASSYAGRTNEKLFF

v_gene: TRBV7-9
abundance: .
j_gene: TRBJ1-1
d_gene: .
CDR3nt: TGTGCCAGCATCCCGTGGGGAGCCAACACTGAAGCTTTCTTT
CDR3aa: CASIPWGANTEAFF

v_gene: TRBV7-3
abundance: .
j_gene: TRBJ1-1
d_gene: .
CDR3nt: TGTGCGAGCGGGCACACTGAAGCTTTCTTT
CDR3aa: CASGHTEAFF

v_gene: TRBV19
abundance: few
j_gene: TRBJ2-3
d_gene: .
CDR3nt: TGTGCCAGTGGGGTAGATACGCAGTATTTT
CDR3aa: CASGVDTQYF

v_gene: TRBV5-6
abundance: .
j_gene: TRBJ2-5
d_gene: TRBD2
CDR3nt: TGTGCCAGCAGCGAAGGACTAGCGGGGGTGTACCAAGAGACCCAGTACTTC
CDR3aa: CASSEGLAGVYQETQYF

v_gene: TRBV10-2
abundance: .
j_gene: TRBJ2-3
d_gene: .
CDR3nt: TGCGCCAGCAGAGGAGGGGGAGGCTTCACAGATACGCAGTATTTT
CDR3aa: CASRGGGGFTDTQYF

v_gene: TRBV7-2
abundance: .
j_gene: TRBJ2-5
d_gene: .
CDR3nt: TGTGCCAGCAGCTCGAAGGTCGGGGGGCGAGAGACCCAGTACTTC
CDR3aa: CASSSKVGGRETQYF

v_gene: TRBV7-9
abundance: few
j_gene: TRBJ1-3
d_gene: .
CDR3nt: TGTGCCAGCAGCAAGGGACAAGTCTCTGGAAACACCATATATTTT
CDR3aa: CASSKGQVSGNTIYF

v_gene: TRBV30
abundance: .
j_gene: TRBJ1-2
d_gene: TRBD1
CDR3nt: TGTGCCTGGAGTTCCGACAGGGCCTTTAGAGGCTACACCTTC
CDR3aa: CAWSSDRAFRGYTF

v_gene: TRBV29-1
abundance: once
j_gene: TRBJ2-3
d_gene: TRBD2
CDR3nt: TGCAGCGTTGCTCCTAGCGGGGATACGCAGTATTTT
CDR3aa: CSVAPSGDTQYF

v_gene: TRBV11-2
abundance: once
j_gene: TRBJ2-1
d_gene: TRBD1
CDR3nt: TGTGCCAGCAGTGCCGGGACAGGGATATTATTTGAGCAGTTCTTC
CDR3aa: CASSAGTGILFEQFF

v_gene: TRBV15
abundance: .
j_gene: TRBJ1-2
d_gene: TRBD1
CDR3nt: TGTGCCACCAGCGGTTATACAGGGGCCCACTATGGCTACACCTTC
CDR3aa: CATSGYTGAHYGYTF

v_gene: TRBV7-9
abundance: few
j_gene: TRBJ1-1
d_gene: .
CDR3nt: TGTGCCAGCAGCCAGGACAGCTTGGAAGCTTTCTTT
CDR3aa: CASSQDSLEAFF

v_gene: TRBV6-6
abundance: .
j_gene: TRBJ1-5
d_gene: .
CDR3nt: TGTGCCAGCAGACGGCAGGAGAATCAGCCCCAGCATTTT
CDR3aa: CASRRQENQPQHF

v_gene: TRBV28
abundance: once
j_gene: TRBJ1-2
d_gene: .
CDR3nt: TGTGCCAGCAGTTTCTCGGGGAGTAACTATGGCTACACCTTC
CDR3aa: CASSFSGSNYGYTF

v_gene: TRBV7-4
abundance: .
j_gene: TRBJ2-7
d_gene: TRBD2
CDR3nt: TGTGCCAGCAGCTTAACTAGCGGGGGCTCCTACGAGCAGTACTTC
CDR3aa: CASSLTSGGSYEQYF

v_gene: TRBV5-4
abundance: .
j_gene: TRBJ2-4
d_gene: .
CDR3nt: TGTGCCAGCAGCTCTCCCCGGACGGACGAGTACTTC
CDR3aa: CASSSPRTDEYF

v_gene: TRBV18
abundance: .
j_gene: TRBJ1-1
d_gene: TRBD1
CDR3nt: TGTGCCAGCTCATCCCCAGGGGGCGCCGAAACTTTCTTT
CDR3aa: CASSSPGGAETFF

v_gene: TRBV19
abundance: .
j_gene: TRBJ1-5
d_gene: .
CDR3nt: TGTGCCAGTAAACAAGATGGTGGCACCGTGTTCAATCAGCCCCAGCATTTT
CDR3aa: CASKQDGGTVFNQPQHF

v_gene: TRBV6-1
abundance: .
j_gene: TRBJ1-5
d_gene: TRBD1
CDR3nt: TGTGCCAGCAGTGAAACGGGACAGGGCCTAGTAATCAATCAGCCCCAGCATTTT
CDR3aa: CASSETGQGLVINQPQHF

v_gene: TRBV19
abundance: .
j_gene: TRBJ1-2
d_gene: .
CDR3nt: TGTGCCAGTAGTATGCCAAACAGGTATACCTATGGCCACACCTTC
CDR3aa: CASSMPNRYTYGHTF

v_gene: TRBV7-2
abundance: .
j_gene: TRBJ2-1
d_gene: .
CDR3nt: TGTGCCAGCAGCTTAAATCCGCGGACGAGCTCCTACAATGAGCAGTTCTTC
CDR3aa: CASSLNPRTSSYNEQFF

v_gene: TRBV21-1
abundance: once
j_gene: TRBJ2-1
d_gene: .
CDR3nt: .
CDR3aa: CASSKVGTGSDEQFF

v_gene: TRBV4-2
abundance: .
j_gene: TRBJ2-4
d_gene: TRBD2
CDR3nt: TGTGCCAGCAGCCAAGATGGAGGAGCGGGAGTTGGTGAGAACATTCAGTACTTC
CDR3aa: CASSQDGGAGVGENIQYF

v_gene: TRBV11-2
abundance: .
j_gene: TRBJ1-1
d_gene: TRBD1
CDR3nt: TGTGCCAGCAGGGAGAACCGGGACAGCCCTGAAGCTTTCTTT
CDR3aa: CASRENRDSPEAFF

v_gene: TRBV5-6
abundance: .
j_gene: TRBJ1-6
d_gene: .
CDR3nt: TGTGCCAGCAGCTCCTATAATTCACCCCTCCACTTT
CDR3aa: CASSSYNSPLHF

v_gene: TRBV10-1
abundance: once
j_gene: TRBJ2-1
d_gene: TRBD2
CDR3nt: TGCGCCAGCAGCGCCGGGACTAGCGGACTTGAGCAGTTCTTC
CDR3aa: CASSAGTSGLEQFF

v_gene: TRBV12-5
abundance: .
j_gene: TRBJ2-1
d_gene: TRBD2
CDR3nt: TGTGCTAGTGGTTTGGTATGGAGCGGGAGGGCCCATGAGCAGTTCTTC
CDR3aa: CASGLVWSGRAHEQFF

v_gene: TRBV30
abundance: .
j_gene: TRBJ1-4
d_gene: .
CDR3nt: TGTGCCTGGAGTGTAGGGTCTCGGAAACTGTTTTTT
CDR3aa: CAWSVGSRKLFF

v_gene: TRBV7-2
abundance: few
j_gene: TRBJ2-3
d_gene: TRBD2
CDR3nt: TGTGCCAGCAGCCCTCCGGGACTAGCGAGGAGCACAGATACGCAGTATTTT
CDR3aa: CASSPPGLARSTDTQYF

v_gene: TRBV19
abundance: .
j_gene: TRBJ2-4
d_gene: .
CDR3nt: TGTGCCAGTAGTGACTACCAAAACATTCAGTACTTC
CDR3aa: CASSDYQNIQYF

v_gene: TRBV9
abundance: .
j_gene: TRBJ1-1
d_gene: .
CDR3nt: TGTGCCAGCAGCGTAGGTTCAGCAAACACTGAAGCTTTCTTT
CDR3aa: CASSVGSANTEAFF

v_gene: TRBV19
abundance: .
j_gene: TRBJ2-7
d_gene: .
CDR3nt: TGTGCCAGTAGTATAGGCGCTTTTCCGACCTACGAGCAGTACTTC
CDR3aa: CASSIGAFPTYEQYF

v_gene: TRBV10-1
abundance: .
j_gene: TRBJ1-2
d_gene: TRBD1
CDR3nt: TGCGCCAGCAGTGAGACGGTTGGGACAGAGGGTCTCTATGGCTACACCTTC
CDR3aa: CASSETVGTEGLYGYTF

v_gene: TRBV5-4
abundance: .
j_gene: TRBJ2-7
d_gene: .
CDR3nt: TGTGCCAGCAGCTTGGAGGGCGCAAGATCCGAGCAGTACTTC
CDR3aa: CASSLEGARSEQYF

v_gene: TRBV5-4
abundance: .
j_gene: TRBJ2-2
d_gene: TRBD1
CDR3nt: TGTGCCAGCAGCCTGGGTAGGGGGCAGGTCGGGGAGCTGTTTTTT
CDR3aa: CASSLGRGQVGELFF

v_gene: TRBV18
abundance: .
j_gene: TRBJ1-4
d_gene: .
CDR3nt: TGTGCCAGCTCACCGCTTGCAACTAATGAAAAACTGTTTTTT
CDR3aa: CASSPLATNEKLFF

v_gene: TRBV4-1
abundance: few
j_gene: TRBJ1-2
d_gene: TRBD1
CDR3nt: TGCGCCAGCAGCCAAGATGGGGACAGCTATGGCTACACCTTC
CDR3aa: CASSQDGDSYGYTF

v_gene: TRBV6-1
abundance: few
j_gene: TRBJ1-2
d_gene: TRBD1
CDR3nt: TGTGCCAGCAGTGAATTCGAGACAGGGACCTATGGCTACACCTTC
CDR3aa: CASSEFETGTYGYTF

v_gene: TRBV30
abundance: .
j_gene: TRBJ1-5
d_gene: .
CDR3nt: TGTGCCTGGGGGCAGAGCCATAGCAATCAGCCCCAGCATTTT
CDR3aa: CAWGQSHSNQPQHF

v_gene: TRBV6-4
abundance: few
j_gene: TRBJ1-6
d_gene: .
CDR3nt: TGTGCCAGCAGTGACTCCGCCGGCTCACCCCTCCACTTT
CDR3aa: CASSDSAGSPLHF

v_gene: TRBV19
abundance: .
j_gene: TRBJ1-5
d_gene: .
CDR3nt: TGTGCCAGTCAGGGGTTTTATAGCAATCAGCCCCAGCATTTT
CDR3aa: CASQGFYSNQPQHF

v_gene: TRBV25-1
abundance: .
j_gene: TRBJ1-3
d_gene: TRBD1
CDR3nt: TGTGCCAGCAGTGCACGAGATAGGGGGCAAGGAAACACCATATATTTT
CDR3aa: CASSARDRGQGNTIYF

v_gene: TRBV7-9
abundance: .
j_gene: TRBJ1-4
d_gene: TRBD1
CDR3nt: TGTGCCAGCAGCGGACAGGGAGGGCATGAAAAACTGTTTTTT
CDR3aa: CASSGQGGHEKLFF

v_gene: TRBV14
abundance: few
j_gene: TRBJ2-2
d_gene: .
CDR3nt: TGTGCCAGCAGCCAAGGGTTTAACACCGGGGAGCTGTTTTTT
CDR3aa: CASSQGFNTGELFF

v_gene: TRBV19
abundance: .
j_gene: TRBJ2-7
d_gene: .
CDR3nt: TGTGCCAGTAGTATTGGTGGGAGGCGGTACTTC
CDR3aa: CASSIGGRRYF

v_gene: TRBV5-1
abundance: .
j_gene: TRBJ1-1
d_gene: .
CDR3nt: TGCGCCAGCAGGTGGAGGGAGAGGACTGAAGCTTTCTTT
CDR3aa: CASRWRERTEAFF

v_gene: TRBV7-2
abundance: .
j_gene: TRBJ2-1
d_gene: TRBD2
CDR3nt: TGTGCCAGCAGCTTAGTAGCGGGGAGGGGCAATGAGCAGTTCTTC
CDR3aa: CASSLVAGRGNEQFF

v_gene: TRBV6-5
abundance: .
j_gene: TRBJ2-7
d_gene: .
CDR3nt: TGTGCCAGCAGCCGGGACAAATTAGGATCATACGAGCAGTACTTC
CDR3aa: CASSRDKLGSYEQYF

v_gene: TRBV7-9
abundance: .
j_gene: TRBJ1-2
d_gene: TRBD1
CDR3nt: TGTGCCAGCAGCCTCGGGACAGCCGGCAGGGACTATGGCTACACCTTC
CDR3aa: CASSLGTAGRDYGYTF

v_gene: TRBV7-9
abundance: .
j_gene: TRBJ2-4
d_gene: .
CDR3nt: TGTGCCAGCAGCTTAGGGGGCCCCGGTCCCGACCAGTACTTC
CDR3aa: CASSLGGPGPDQYF

v_gene: TRBV5-4
abundance: .
j_gene: TRBJ1-1
d_gene: TRBD1
CDR3nt: TGTGCCAGCACGAATCCGACAGGGATGAACACTGAAGCTTTCTTT
CDR3aa: CASTNPTGMNTEAFF